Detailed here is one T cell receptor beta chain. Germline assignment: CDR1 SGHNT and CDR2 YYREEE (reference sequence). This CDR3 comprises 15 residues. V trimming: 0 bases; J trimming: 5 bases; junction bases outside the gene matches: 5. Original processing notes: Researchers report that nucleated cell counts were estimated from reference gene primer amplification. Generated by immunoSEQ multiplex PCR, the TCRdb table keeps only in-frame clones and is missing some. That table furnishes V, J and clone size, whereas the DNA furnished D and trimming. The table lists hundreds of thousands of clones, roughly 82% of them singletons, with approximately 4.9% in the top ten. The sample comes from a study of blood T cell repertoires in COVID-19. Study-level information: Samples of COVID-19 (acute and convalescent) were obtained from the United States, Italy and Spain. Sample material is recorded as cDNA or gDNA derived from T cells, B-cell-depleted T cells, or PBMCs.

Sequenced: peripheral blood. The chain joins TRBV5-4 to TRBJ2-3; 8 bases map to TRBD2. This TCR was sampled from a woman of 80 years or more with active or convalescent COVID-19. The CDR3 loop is CASSLAGRGGDTQYF. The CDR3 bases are TGTGCCAGCAGCTTGGCCGGGAGGGGGGGAGATACGCAGTATTTT.